This TCR beta chain was identified during a study of T cell repertoires in cytomegalovirus infection. This CDR3 has 15 residues. Germline lookup yields CDR1 SGHVS and CDR2 FQNEAQ. V gave up 5 bases and J gave up 5 bases; unmatched junction bases: 8. On this clonotype: What it binds is unknown.

MiXCR, run by TCRdb on the reads, gives a single entry per CDR3 protein. The table records around 95,000 distinct CDR3 sequences, 25% to 30% of them present only once. The source is a human donor in good health (CMV status not recorded). Some clones in this sample may be carry-over from other donors' samples. The material was CD8+ T cells from cultured PBMCs, obtained from culture after CMV antigen stimulation. The V gene is TRBV7-8, the J gene TRBJ1-4, with 7 bases fitting TRBD1. In nucleotides, the CDR3 is TGTGCCAGCAGCGGACCGGGACAGCGAAATGAAAAACTGTTTTTT. Translation: CASSGPGQRNEKLFF.